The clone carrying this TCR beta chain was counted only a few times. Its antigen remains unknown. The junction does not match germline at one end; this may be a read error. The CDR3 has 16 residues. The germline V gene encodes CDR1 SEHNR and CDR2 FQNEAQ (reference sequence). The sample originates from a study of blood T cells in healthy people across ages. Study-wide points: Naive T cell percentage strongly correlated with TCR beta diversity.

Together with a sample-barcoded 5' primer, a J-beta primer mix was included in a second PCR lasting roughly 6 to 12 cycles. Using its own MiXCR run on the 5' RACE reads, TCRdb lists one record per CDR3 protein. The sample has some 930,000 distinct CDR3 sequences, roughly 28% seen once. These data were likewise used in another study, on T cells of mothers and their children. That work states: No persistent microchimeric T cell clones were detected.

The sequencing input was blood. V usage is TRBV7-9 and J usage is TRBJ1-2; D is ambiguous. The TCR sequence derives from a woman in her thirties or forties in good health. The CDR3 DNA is TGTGCCAGCAGCCTAGCGCCGACTAGTATTGACTATGGCTACACCTTC. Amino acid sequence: CASSLAPTSIDYGYTF.